Each of the 18 T cell receptor beta chains below was sequenced from the same sample in a study of T cell responses to AZD1222 COVID-19 vaccine. Some clones are missing from TCRdb's copy, which holds only in-frame ones; the method was immunoSEQ multiplex PCR. In the table there are 160,000 or so clones, roughly nine tenths of which are singletons. The sequences come from peripheral blood, collected on day 0 of AZD1222 vaccination. The source is an adult in good health.

On this clone itself: The sample holds other DNA sequences that translate to the same CDR3. V gene TRBV18 combines with J gene TRBJ2-2; no reliable D call. Per the germline V gene, CDR1 is KGHSH and CDR2 is LQKENI. The CDR3 runs to 12 residues. Trimming removed 4 bases from V and 1 base from J, with 1 base in between. CDR3 bases: TGTGCCAGCTCACGGAACACCGGGGAGCTGTTTTTT. Residues: CASSRNTGELFF.

This clone was found once. The chain recombines TRBV28 with TRBJ2-5, with a tentative D call TRBD1 (6 bases). Trimming removed 4 bases from V and 5 bases from J, with 8 bases in between. Germline loops: CDR1 MDHEN, CDR2 SYDVKM. This CDR3 comprises 12 residues. The CDR3 loop is CASSWGLETQYF. The CDR3 DNA reads as TGTGCCAGCAGTTGGGGGCTTGAGACCCAGTACTTC.

In this sample, this clone turned up once. This chain joins TRBV19 and TRBJ2-2; a possible D gene is TRBD1 (6 bases). This CDR3 contains 13 residues. Trimming pared 5 bases from V and 3 bases from J, leaving 7 bases between. The V gene's germline CDR1 is LNHDA and CDR2 SQIVND (reference sequence). DNA for the CDR3: TGTGCCAGTAGTTACAGGGACACCGGGGAGCTGTTTTTT. Residues: CASSYRDTGELFF.

The gene calls are TRBV11-1 and TRBJ1-6; TRBD1 is a possible D gene (6 bases). Germline loops: CDR1 SGHAT, CDR2 FQDESV (reference sequence). There are 15 residues in the CDR3. V was trimmed by 1 base and J by 7 bases, leaving 11 bases between them. The CDR3 reads CASSLGGGENSPLHF. The DNA of the CDR3 is TGTGCCAGCAGCTTAGGCGGGGGCGAGAATTCACCCCTCCACTTT.

The genes are TRBV19 and TRBJ1-6; D is undetermined. V lost 8 bases to trimming and J lost 7 bases, with 12 bases between them. The CDR3 is 13 amino acids. The germline gives CDR1 LNHDA, CDR2 SQIVND (reference sequence). The CDR3 protein is CASSPGLNSPLHF. CDR3 nucleotides: TGTGCCAGTTCCCCGGGTCTGAATTCACCCCTCCACTTT.

The V call is TRBV6-2 or TRBV6-3, the J call TRBJ2-2, with D possibly TRBD2 on 5 matching bases. Deletions cut 5 bases from V and 7 bases from J, with 11 bases between. This CDR3 is built from 13 residues. The V gene's germline CDR1 is MNHEY and CDR2 SVGEGT. The CDR3 spells CASSRGGLGELFF. For the CDR3, the DNA is TGTGCCAGCAGTCGAGGCGGGCTCGGGGAGCTGTTTTTT.

The CDR3, as DNA: TGTGCCAGTAGTATTGGACAGGTGAACACTGAAGCTTTCTTT. It is translated as CASSIGQVNTEAFF. This chain joins TRBV19 and TRBJ1-1; 7 bases are shared with TRBD1. CDR1 LNHDA and CDR2 SQIVND come from the germline V gene (reference sequence). The length of the CDR3 is 14 residues. V lost 3 bases to trimming and J lost 0 bases; unmatched junction nucleotides: 1. Drawing the rest from reference TRBV19 and TRBJ1-1, the complete variable domain is DGGITQSPKYLFRKEGQNVTLSCEQNLNHDAMYWYRQDPGQGLRLIYYSQIVNDFQKGDIAEGYSVSREKKESFPLTVTSAQKNPTAFYLCASSIGQVNTEAFFGQGTRLTVV.

This chain links TRBV10-2 with TRBJ2-1, with 8 bases lining up with TRBD2. V was pared by 6 bases and J by 0 bases, with 4 bases of the junction left unmatched. Germline V gene data show CDR1 as WSHSY and CDR2 as SAAADI. This CDR3 has 15 amino acids. CDR3 sequence (DNA): TGCGCCAGCAGGGAGCGGGGGAGCTCCTACAATGAGCAGTTCTTC. As protein: CASRERGSSYNEQFF.

This chain links TRBV7-2 with TRBJ1-2; D gene uncertain. V was pared by 5 bases and J by 4 bases, with 14 bases between. Germline loops: CDR1 SGHTA, CDR2 FQGNSA. The CDR3 has 14 amino acids. CDR3 sequence (DNA): TGTGCCAGCAGCCTCCTCTTCAGGTCCTATGGCTACACCTTC. Residues: CASSLLFRSYGYTF.

The chain employs TRBV5-1 and TRBJ1-4, with 10 bases fitting TRBD1. The CDR3 loop spans 15 amino acids. With V trimmed by 4 bases and J by 2 bases, 2 bases remained unmatched. Per the germline V gene, CDR1 is SGHRS and CDR2 is YFSETQ. The CDR3, as DNA: TGCGCCAGCAGCCCGGGACAGGGGACTAATGAAAAACTGTTTTTT. Its translation is CASSPGQGTNEKLFF.

The rearrangement uses TRBV5-1 and TRBJ2-7; D gene ambiguous. The CDR3 covers 14 residues. Trimming removed 5 bases at V and 2 bases at J, with 14 bases between. Germline V gives CDR1 SGHRS, CDR2 YFSETQ. The CDR3 spells CASSTGCEAYEQYV. CDR3 in DNA: TGCGCCAGCAGTACTGGCTGCGAGGCCTACGAGCAGTACGTC.

V gene TRBV6-4 combines with J gene TRBJ2-1; 12 bases match TRBD2. The CDR3 totals 15 residues. Germline CDR1 is MRHNA and CDR2 is SNTAGT. J lost 9 bases, V lost 4 bases, and 7 bases had no gene match. CDR3: CASSVSSGRAAEQFF. The DNA of the CDR3 is TGTGCCAGCAGTGTTTCTAGCGGGAGGGCGGCTGAGCAGTTCTTC.

V and J are TRBV30 and TRBJ1-5, with 9 bases lining up with TRBD1. V was pared by 2 bases and J by 0 bases, with 11 bases of the junction left unmatched. The CDR3 contains 18 residues. Germline V CDR1 and CDR2: GTSNPN, SVGIG (reference sequence). CDR3 bases: TGTGCCTGGAGTTACGGGACAGGGACTCACCCTAGCAATCAGCCCCAGCATTTT. This codes for CAWSYGTGTHPSNQPQHF.

The chain employs TRBV18 and TRBJ1-3, with D possibly being TRBD1 (6 bases). V was cut by 5 bases and J by 4 bases, with 9 bases left in between. CDR1 and CDR2 from the germline V gene are KGHSH and LQKENI. The CDR3 totals 13 residues. The CDR3 sequence is CASSRGQGNTIYF. In DNA form, the CDR3 reads TGTGCCAGCTCAAGAGGACAGGGAAACACCATATATTTT. The entire variable domain, with the rest obtained from reference TRBV18 and TRBJ1-3, is as follows: NAGVMQNPRHLVRRRGQEARLRCSPMKGHSHVYWYRQLPEEGLKFMVYLQKENIIDESGMPKERFSAEFPKEGPSILRIQQVVRGDSAAYFCASSRGQGNTIYFGEGSWLTVV.

The table lists this clone with a few counts. The chain's CDR3 is CASSQDGLGDGYTF. The CDR3 DNA follows: TGCGCCAGCAGCCAAGATGGACTCGGAGATGGCTACACCTTC. V usage is TRBV4-3 and J usage is TRBJ1-2; the D is unclear. V was pared by 0 bases and J by 6 bases, with 11 bases between. This CDR3 comprises 14 residues. Germline CDR1 is LGHNA and CDR2 is YSLEER.

This chain links TRBV19 with TRBJ1-2; weak D call: TRBD1 (5 bases). Trimming took 4 bases from V and 8 from J, leaving 23 bases between them. The germline CDR1 and CDR2 sequences are LNHDA and SQIVND (reference sequence). CDR3 size: 16 residues. In DNA, the CDR3 is TGTGCCAGTAGTAAAACGGGTGGGCAGGGTGGACTCGGCTACACCTTC. It is translated as CASSKTGGQGGLGYTF.

V gene TRBV30 combines with J gene TRBJ1-2; weak D call: TRBD1 (5 bases). CDR3 size: 13 residues. Trimming cost V 1 base and J 1 base, with 7 bases left between them. Per germline, CDR1 GTSNPN and CDR2 SVGIG (reference sequence). Here the CDR3 reads CAWSGQFNYGYTF. CDR3 sequence (DNA): TGTGCCTGGAGTGGACAGTTTAACTATGGCTACACCTTC.

In its sample, this clone was seen once. The chain recombines TRBV19 with TRBJ2-1; D gene ambiguous. Trimming removed 6 bases at V and 0 bases at J, with 15 bases between. CDR3 length: 16 residues. CDR1 is LNHDA and CDR2 is SQIVND in the germline V gene (reference sequence). For the CDR3, the DNA is TGTGCCAGTAGAAGTGGACGGACGAGCTCCTACAATGAGCAGTTCTTC. Translating gives CASRSGRTSSYNEQFF.